The 27 T cell receptor beta chains listed next were all sequenced from one sample in a study of shared clonotypes between healthy human individuals. CD45RO negativity and positive selection for CCR7 defined naive CD8 cells, a population that excluded terminally differentiated effector memory CD45RA+ cells. Repertoires were generated with immunoSEQ multiplex PCR, while TCRdb's copy carries only in-frame clones and drops some. The table shows roughly 2.1 million clones, with just over 90% occurring only once. The specimen was naive CD8+ T cells from PBMCs. These receptors were collected from a man aged 18 to 30 in good health. Some clones in this sample may be carry-over from other donors' samples.

The V call is TRBV29-1, the J call TRBJ1-2; tentatively, D is TRBD1 (5 bases). V shed 5 bases and J shed 4 bases, with 8 bases lying between them. CDR1 is SQVTM, CDR2 ANQGSEA, per germline. This CDR3 spans 11 amino acids. CDR3 in DNA: TGCAGCGTTCGGGACTTCTATGGCTACACCTTC. The encoded protein is CSVRDFYGYTF.

The chain employs TRBV7-9 and TRBJ1-4, with D uncertain. Germline CDR1 and CDR2: SEHNR and FQNEAQ (reference sequence). The CDR3 is made up of 14 amino acids. V lost 1 base to trimming and J lost 2 bases, with 5 bases between them. The CDR3 spells CASSLGGTNEKLFF. CDR3 nucleotide sequence: TGTGCCAGCAGCTTAGGCGGGACTAATGAAAAACTGTTTTTT.

This chain links TRBV12-2 with TRBJ2-7; the table calls TRBD2, which could not be checked here. TRBV12-2 is given as a pseudogene. The CDR3 spans 16 residues. In nucleotides, the CDR3 is TGTGCAAGTCGCCCACGTGGGACTAGTGCTTCCTACGAGCAGTACTTC. Amino acid sequence: CASRPRGTSASYEQYF.

V gene TRBV2 combines with J gene TRBJ2-2; 9 nucleotides line up with TRBD2. This CDR3 is built from 14 residues. Trimming took 4 bases from V and 6 from J; bases not matched to a gene: 3. CDR1 and CDR2 (germline): SNHLY, FYNNEI. The CDR3 DNA reads TGTGCCAGCAGTGCGAGCGGGAGGCCCGGGGAGCTGTTTTTT. Translating gives CASSASGRPGELFF. The variable domain in full, with the rest retrieved from reference TRBV2 and TRBJ2-2, is EPEVTQTPSHQVTQMGQEVILRCVPISNHLYFYWYRQILGQKVEFLVSFYNNEISEKSEIFDDQFSVERPDGSNFTLKIRSTKLEDSAMYFCASSASGRPGELFFGEGSRLTVL.

V is TRBV7-6 and J is TRBJ1-1; D gene uncertain. This CDR3 has 13 residues. Trimming cost V 5 bases and J 4 bases, with 11 bases left between them. The germline V gene has CDR1 SGHVS and CDR2 FNYEAQ. CDR3 in amino acids: CASSKKESTEAFF. In nucleotides, the CDR3 is TGTGCCAGCAGCAAGAAGGAGAGCACTGAAGCTTTCTTT.

This chain connects TRBV19 to TRBJ2-5; no reliable D call. Trimming cost V 3 bases and J 0 bases, with 5 bases left between them. The CDR3 covers 13 residues. The germline gives CDR1 LNHDA, CDR2 SQIVND (reference sequence). The CDR3, as DNA: TGTGCCAGTAGTATTCAACACCAAGAGACCCAGTACTTC. Protein sequence: CASSIQHQETQYF.

The CDR3 DNA sequence: TGTGCCAGCAGCGTAAGCCTCGGTCTCCAAGAGACCCAGTACTTC. As protein: CASSVSLGLQETQYF. The gene calls are TRBV9 and TRBJ2-5; D unclear. Trimming stripped 1 base from V and 1 base from J, with 11 bases between. Germline values: CDR1 SGDLS, CDR2 YYNGEE. The CDR3 has 15 amino acids.

In the case of this clone: The sample has other DNA sequences that encode this CDR3 too. This rearrangement joins TRBV9 to TRBJ2-1; D is undetermined. The CDR3 runs to 13 residues. Germline V gene lookup returns CDR1 SGDLS and CDR2 YYNGEE. Trimming pared 0 bases from V and 4 bases from J, leaving 5 bases between. This CDR3 reads CASSVGVYNEQFF. CDR3 DNA: TGTGCCAGCAGCGTAGGGGTTTACAATGAGCAGTTCTTC.

The chain recombines TRBV27 with TRBJ2-1, with TRBD2 identical over 13 bases. This CDR3 is 16 amino acids long. Germline loops: CDR1 MNHEY, CDR2 SMNVEV (reference sequence). V was pared by 5 bases and J by 6 bases, with 7 bases of the junction left unmatched. CDR3 nucleotides: TGTGCCAGCAGTCCACTGGGGACTAGCGGGATCAATGAGCAGTTCTTC. It yields the protein CASSPLGTSGINEQFF.

The chain is built from TRBV7-2 and TRBJ2-7, with 7 bases identical to TRBD1. With V trimmed by 4 bases and J by 4 bases, 7 bases remained unmatched. This CDR3 comprises 14 residues. CDR1 and CDR2 (germline): SGHTA, FQGNSA. The DNA of the CDR3 is TGTGCCAGCAGCTATAGACAGGGCCGTTACGAGCAGTACTTC. Translated: CASSYRQGRYEQYF.

The chain uses TRBV9 and TRBJ1-1, with TRBD1 identical over 7 bases. V lost 6 bases to trimming and J lost 4 bases; unmatched junction nucleotides: 9. CDR1 is SGDLS, CDR2 YYNGEE, per germline. The CDR3 runs 14 residues. Here the CDR3 reads CASNSGGECTEAFF. Written as DNA, the CDR3 is TGTGCCAGCAACTCAGGGGGGGAGTGCACTGAAGCTTTCTTT.

The rearrangement links TRBV6-1 to TRBJ1-1, with D uncertain. Trimming took off 8 bases at V and 5 bases at J, with 9 bases between the two ends. This CDR3 region has 11 residues. Per germline, CDR1 MNHNS and CDR2 SASEGT. The CDR3 is CASQRKTEAFF. For the CDR3, the DNA is TGTGCCAGCCAGAGGAAGACTGAAGCTTTCTTT.

V is TRBV28 and J is TRBJ2-7, with D tentatively TRBD1 (5 bases). V was pared by 5 bases and J by 3 bases, with 23 bases between. This CDR3 has 17 amino acids. Germline loops: CDR1 MDHEN, CDR2 SYDVKM. CDR3 residues: CASSTRQFLDPFYEQYF. In DNA, the CDR3 is TGTGCCAGCAGTACCAGACAGTTTCTAGATCCCTTCTACGAGCAGTACTTC.

The chain is built from TRBV15 and TRBJ2-7, with TRBD2 matching over 10 bases. CDR3 size: 16 residues. V trimming: 8 bases; J trimming: 0 bases; junction bases outside the gene matches: 10. CDR1 is LNHNV and CDR2 is YYDKDF in the germline V gene (reference sequence). The CDR3 bases are TGTGCCACCTCGGTAGCGGGAGGCCTCTACTCCTACGAGCAGTACTTC. Amino acids: CATSVAGGLYSYEQYF.

Regarding this clone: The same CDR3 also results from other DNA sequences found in this sample. The chain couples TRBV9 to TRBJ2-1; D uncertain. The CDR3 covers 16 residues. The V and J ends lost 0 bases and 0 bases respectively, with 10 bases between them. Germline V gives CDR1 SGDLS, CDR2 YYNGEE. This chain's CDR3 is CASSVDGSSSYNEQFF. CDR3 in DNA: TGTGCCAGCAGCGTAGATGGGTCAAGCTCCTACAATGAGCAGTTCTTC. The full variable domain, in which reference TRBV9 and TRBJ2-1 provide the parts outside the CDR3, is DSGVTQTPKHLITATGQRVTLRCSPRSGDLSVYWYQQSLDQGLQFLIQYYNGEERAKGNILERFSAQQFPDLHSELNLSSLELGDSALYFCASSVDGSSSYNEQFFGPGTRLTVL.

The chain couples TRBV7-2 to TRBJ2-4; no clear D gene. This CDR3 region has 15 residues. Between the trimmed V and J ends, which lost 1 base and 6 bases, there was a span of 13 bases. Per germline, CDR1 SGHTA and CDR2 FQGNSA. CDR3 sequence: CASSLVSSPSNIQYF. As DNA, the CDR3 is TGTGCCAGCAGCTTAGTTTCATCCCCATCAAACATTCAGTACTTC.

The CDR3 DNA reads as TGTGCCAGCAGCCCCCTTACCATAAGAGGGGATATTGGCTACAATGAGCAGTTCTTC. Translating it yields CASSPLTIRGDIGYNEQFF. The V gene is TRBV7-9, the J gene TRBJ2-1; D may correspond to TRBD1 or TRBD2 (5 bases each). Germline assignment: CDR1 SEHNR and CDR2 FQNEAQ (reference sequence). With 5 bases removed from V and 3 bases from J, the gap between germline ends came to 26 bases. There are 19 residues in the CDR3.

The chain has TRBV10-3 and TRBJ2-1, with 10 positions matching TRBD1. The germline gives CDR1 ENHRY, CDR2 SYGVKD. V lost 5 bases to trimming and J lost 6 bases; unmatched junction nucleotides: 10. The CDR3 extends over 16 amino acids. CDR3 amino acids: CAISWAGTGVGNEQFF. In DNA form, the CDR3 reads TGTGCCATCAGTTGGGCCGGGACAGGGGTCGGCAATGAGCAGTTCTTC.

This clone was recorded only once. This chain connects TRBV4-3 to TRBJ2-1; D is tentatively TRBD1 or TRBD2 (5 bases each). The V and J ends lost 4 bases and 8 bases respectively, with 12 bases between them. The CDR3 sequence is 13 residues long. Per the germline V gene, CDR1 is LGHNA and CDR2 is YSLEER. CDR3 sequence (DNA): TGCGCCAGCAGCCCAGGGAGTTTAGATGAGCAGTTCTTC. The encoded protein is CASSPGSLDEQFF.

J is TRBJ2-3 and V is TRBV4-1, with 12 bases lining up with TRBD2. CDR1 MGHRA and CDR2 YSYEKL come from the germline V gene. V dropped 1 base and J dropped 1; count of bases not matched to a gene: 12. CDR3 length equals 20 residues. CDR3 amino acids: CASSQAGLAGILRGTDTQYF. The CDR3 nucleotides read TGCGCCAGCAGCCAAGCCGGACTAGCGGGAATCCTCAGGGGCACAGATACGCAGTATTTT.

V usage is TRBV19 and J usage is TRBJ2-1; tentatively, D is TRBD2 (5 bases). The V gene lost 10 bases and the J gene lost 4 bases, with 14 bases spanning the gap. The CDR3 totals 13 residues. Germline loops: CDR1 LNHDA, CDR2 SQIVND (reference sequence). The CDR3 DNA is TGTGCCACCTCAGCGAGCGGTTACAATGAGCAGTTCTTC. This codes for CATSASGYNEQFF. Looking up the rest from reference TRBV19 and TRBJ2-1 gives the full variable domain: DGGITQSPKYLFRKEGQNVTLSCEQNLNHDAMYWYRQDPGQGLRLIYYSQIVNDFQKGDIAEGYSVSREKKESFPLTVTSAQKNPTAFYLCATSASGYNEQFFGPGTRLTVL.

The genes are TRBV6-5 and TRBJ2-7, with D perhaps matching TRBD1 (6 bases). V lost 5 bases and J lost 7, with 18 bases in between. Germline V gene lookup returns CDR1 MNHEY and CDR2 SVGAGI. The CDR3 is made up of 14 amino acids. The CDR3 region is CASSQYQGSEEQYF. CDR3 bases: TGTGCCAGCAGTCAATACCAGGGGTCTGAAGAGCAGTACTTC.

The chain couples TRBV19 to TRBJ2-7, with TRBD1 identical over 7 bases. After removal of 5 bases from V and 7 bases from J, the junction contained 14 bases not matched to a gene. Germline V gene data show CDR1 as LNHDA and CDR2 as SQIVND (reference sequence). The CDR3 covers 15 residues. CDR3 residues: CASSPSRGGRGEQYF. The CDR3 nucleotides read TGTGCCAGTAGTCCCTCCCGAGGGGGCCGGGGAGAGCAGTACTTC.

The V and J genes are TRBV27 and TRBJ2-7; 8 nucleotides line up with TRBD1. CDR1 MNHEY and CDR2 SMNVEV come from the germline V gene (reference sequence). V trimming: 6 bases; J trimming: 0 bases; junction bases outside the gene matches: 10. CDR3 length equals 16 residues. For the CDR3, the DNA is TGTGCCAGCAGCCTCCTCAGAACAGGGGGCTCCTACGAGCAGTACTTC. It encodes CASSLLRTGGSYEQYF.

The chain couples TRBV4-1 to TRBJ2-7; 7 positions match TRBD1. J lost 0 bases, V lost 1 base, and 6 bases had no gene match. The CDR3 extends over 16 amino acids. CDR1 MGHRA and CDR2 YSYEKL come from the germline V gene. The CDR3 DNA reads TGCGCCAGCAGCCAAGGTACCAGGGGGATCTCCTACGAGCAGTACTTC. Its protein product is CASSQGTRGISYEQYF.

The chain joins TRBV2 to TRBJ2-1; 7 bases map to TRBD1. V shed 6 bases, J shed 8 bases, and the junction held 13 bases outside the gene matches. The CDR3 has 15 residues. Germline CDR1 and CDR2: SNHLY and FYNNEI. CDR3 coding DNA: TGTGCCAGCAGGGATCCTATTACAGGGGTGTATGAGCAGTTCTTC. Encoded protein: CASRDPITGVYEQFF.

In DNA form, the CDR3 reads TGTGCCAGCAGCCCGGGGGGCGGGAGCGATGAGACCCAGTACTTC. The encoded protein is CASSPGGGSDETQYF. V is TRBV9 and J is TRBJ2-5, with D possibly matching TRBD2 (7 bases). There are 15 residues in the CDR3. Trimming pared 4 bases from V and 5 bases from J, leaving 18 bases between. Germline V gives CDR1 SGDLS, CDR2 YYNGEE.